The following is a TCR beta chain sequence with its context. This record belongs to a study of T cell changes during pregnancy in multiple sclerosis. Clones were read by immunoSEQ multiplex PCR, and TCRdb kept only the in-frame ones, dropping some. The data contain 30,000 to 35,000 clones, around nine tenths of them singletons. The sample in question was CD8+ T cells from peripheral blood mononuclear cells, obtained before pregnancy. The source is a female donor with multiple sclerosis, enrolled in a pregnancy study.

CDR3 sequence: CASSEFGVETQYF. CDR3 bases: TGTGCCAGCAGTGAGTTCGGGGTGGAGACCCAGTACTTC. The chain uses TRBV2 and TRBJ2-5; maybe TRBD2 (5 bases). The CDR3 runs 13 residues. The V gene lost 3 bases and the J gene lost 5 bases, with 10 bases spanning the gap. Germline values: CDR1 SNHLY, CDR2 FYNNEI.